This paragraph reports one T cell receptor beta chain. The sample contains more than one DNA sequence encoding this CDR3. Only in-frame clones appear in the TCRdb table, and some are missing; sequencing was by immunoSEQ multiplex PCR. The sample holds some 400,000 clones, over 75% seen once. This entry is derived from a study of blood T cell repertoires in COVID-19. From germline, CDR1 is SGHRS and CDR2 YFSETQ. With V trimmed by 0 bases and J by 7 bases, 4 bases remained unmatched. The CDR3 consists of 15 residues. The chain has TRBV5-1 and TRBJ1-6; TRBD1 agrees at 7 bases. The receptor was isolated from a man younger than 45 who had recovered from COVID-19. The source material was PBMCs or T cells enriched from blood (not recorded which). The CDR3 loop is CASSLGTGDNSPLHF. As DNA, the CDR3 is TGCGCCAGCAGCTTGGGGACAGGAGACAATTCACCCCTCCACTTT.